This T cell receptor (beta chain) was observed in a study of blood T cell repertoires in COVID-19. The table came from immunoSEQ multiplex PCR; TCRdb's copy has only in-frame clones and leaves some out. The sample includes some 210,000 clones, around four fifths of them seen just once. Between the trimmed V and J ends, which lost 1 base and 7 bases, there was a span of 10 bases. The CDR3 extends over 13 amino acids. Germline lookup yields CDR1 SEHNR and CDR2 FQNEAQ (reference sequence). The rearrangement uses TRBV7-9 and TRBJ1-2; D call uncertain. Material: peripheral blood. This clonotype was sampled from a human donor in a cohort sampled during active COVID-19. CDR3 protein: CASSLGQDFGYTF. The CDR3 DNA is TGTGCCAGCAGCTTAGGCCAAGACTTTGGCTACACCTTC. The complete variable domain, with remaining parts taken from reference TRBV7-9 and TRBJ1-2, reads DTGVSQNPRHKITKRGQNVTFRCDPISEHNRLYWYRQTLGQGPEFLTYFQNEAQLEKSRLLSDRFSAERPKGSFSTLEIQRTEQGDSAMYLCASSLGQDFGYTFGSGTRLTVV.